The 13 T cell receptor beta chains below come from one sample, sequenced in a study of CXCR3-negative and CXCR3-positive naive CD8 T cells. The TRB libraries of cDNA were built by UMI-labeled 5' RACE. After re-calling the 5' RACE reads, TCRdb lists one entry per CDR3 protein, DNA absent. The sample includes over 50,000 distinct CDR3 sequences. Study conclusions and caveats: CXCR3-positive naive cells carried more hydrophobic TRB CDR3s than CXCR3-negative ones.

Their antigens are not known. Sequenced sample: naive CXCR3+ CD8+ T cells from blood. Subset: CD45RO-CCR7+CD27+CD95- naive CD8+ T cells expressing CXCR3 (TNR3+). The receptors shown here come from a human donor in good health. Some clones in this sample may be carry-over from other donors' samples.

This chain connects TRBV20-1 to TRBJ2-7. Germline assignment: CDR1 DFQATT and CDR2 SNEGSKA (reference sequence). This CDR3 spans 12 amino acids. The CDR3 is CSAPTGTYEQYF.

The chain links TRBV20-1 to TRBJ2-7; TCRdb outputs TRBD2, but without DNA this stays unchecked. This CDR3 comprises 15 residues. The V gene's germline CDR1 is DFQATT and CDR2 SNEGSKA (reference sequence). CDR3 amino acids: CSARGPLGVTYEQYF.

V and J are TRBV7-8 and TRBJ2-2; TCRdb gives TRBD1 as the D gene, but with no DNA this cannot be confirmed. The germline gives CDR1 SGHVS, CDR2 FQNEAQ. The CDR3 sequence is 15 residues long. CDR3 region: CASSLRDRNTGELFF. Supplemented by reference TRBV7-8 and TRBJ2-2, the full variable domain reads GAGVSQSPRYKVAKRGQDVALRCDPISGHVSLFWYQQALGQGPEFLTYFQNEAQLDKSGLPSDRFFAERPEGSVSTLKIQRTQQEDSAVYLCASSLRDRNTGELFFGEGSRLTVL.

The chain couples TRBV4-1 to TRBJ1-2. Germline CDR1 and CDR2: MGHRA and YSYEKL. The CDR3 is made up of 14 amino acids. CDR3 residues: CASTTGRLSYGYTF.

The rearrangement joins TRBV29-1 to TRBJ2-7; TCRdb names TRBD1, which stays unverified in the absence of DNA. The CDR3 has 12 residues. CDR1 and CDR2 (germline): SQVTM, ANQGSEA. CDR3 sequence reads: CSVRGTAGWQYF.

The rearrangement joins TRBV29-1 to TRBJ1-1. This CDR3 comprises 12 residues. From germline, CDR1 is SQVTM and CDR2 ANQGSEA. CDR3 residues: CSVARTSTEAFF.

The chain carries TRBV29-1 and TRBJ2-3; the D gene TCRdb calls, TRBD1, cannot be checked with no DNA. The CDR3 extends over 17 amino acids. CDR1 is SQVTM, CDR2 ANQGSEA, per germline. CDR3 in amino acids: CSVEDYRGQGFFDTQYF.

This chain uses TRBV7-9 with TRBJ2-2; TCRdb names TRBD1, which stays unverified in the absence of DNA. The CDR3 loop spans 14 amino acids. Germline V lookup: CDR1 SEHNR, CDR2 FQNEAQ (reference sequence). The CDR3: CASSTPDGTGELFF.

This chain connects TRBV27 to TRBJ2-7; TCRdb calls TRBD2, which cannot be checked without DNA. The CDR3 consists of 13 residues. Germline CDR1 MNHEY, CDR2 SMNVEV (reference sequence). CDR3 amino acids: CASSGPHTYEQYF.

V and J are TRBV21-1 and TRBJ2-2; TCRdb lists TRBD1, though no DNA is available to test this call. TRBV21-1 is a pseudogene segment. The CDR3 has 18 residues. The CDR3 here is CASSTPGRDPRNTGELFF.

V gene TRBV28 combines with J gene TRBJ2-3. Germline V lookup: CDR1 MDHEN, CDR2 SYDVKM. This CDR3 spans 14 amino acids. CDR3 protein: CASNPTVSTDTQYF.

The gene calls are TRBV7-6 and TRBJ1-2; there is no DNA to check the TCRdb D call of TRBD1. The V gene's germline CDR1 is SGHVS and CDR2 FNYEAQ. The CDR3 runs to 14 residues. CDR3 in amino acids: CASSPGQGAHGYTF.

The chain carries TRBV12-3 or TRBV12-4 and TRBJ1-1; the TCRdb D gene call, TRBD1, has no DNA to confirm it. There are 14 residues in the CDR3. The CDR3 here is CASRGNRGNTEAFF.